This TCR beta chain was found in a study of regulatory T cells in long-lasting Graves disease. Building the TCR beta libraries relied on iRepertoire HTBI primers, and CDR3 regions underwent Arm-PCR. TCRdb reanalysed the multiplex PCR reads using MiXCR and keeps one entry per CDR3 protein. The sample has 300,000 to 400,000 distinct CDR3 sequences, about 20% seen once; the top ten hold about 39%. Time point given: newly diagnosed GD, antithyroid drugs for less than 3 months. Scientists built the TCR library using RNA that was extracted from PBMCs. In this cohort, patients came from an endocrinology department located in Xi'an, China. The germline CDR1 and CDR2 sequences are LNHDA and SQIVND (reference sequence). Trimming took 5 bases from V and 8 from J; bases not matched to a gene: 8. This CDR3 is built from 13 residues.

The TCR originated in a female donor with Graves disease. This chain connects TRBV19 to TRBJ1-2; 7 positions agree with TRBD1. This material consisted of peripheral blood mononuclear cells (PBMCs), taken at new diagnosis, from a patient treated with antithyroid drugs. CDR3 residues: CASSGGTEEGYTF. The CDR3 DNA is TGTGCCAGTAGTGGGGGGACAGAAGAGGGCTACACCTTC.